Listed here is a single T cell receptor beta chain. As yet, its antigen is unknown. This record comes from a study of cytomegalovirus exposure and HLA in healthy donors. The study, taken as a whole, reports: Researchers reportedly found TCR beta sequences accurately predicted most subjects' HLA-A and HLA-B alleles. According to the study, 160 or so TCR beta chains were cytomegalovirus-associated.

The PCR ran on 60 Vbeta and 13 Jbeta primers. Source study methods: In a later analysis, the count reached 75 million to 90 million unique TCR beta chains, with about 9.9 million shared. Generated by immunoSEQ multiplex PCR, the TCRdb table keeps only in-frame clones and is missing some. V, J and clone size are taken as reported in that table, and D and trimming were inferred from the DNA itself. This sample yields roughly 63,000 clones, of which about 72% are seen a single time; 20% to 25% belongs to the top ten. Sequencing was done on a sample of PBMCs. This TCR was sampled from a man in his fifties or sixties in good health and CMV-seropositive.

DNA for the CDR3: TGTGCCAGCTCACCACCGCAGGGGAGAACTGAAGCTTTCTTT. This sequence encodes CASSPPQGRTEAFF. The J gene is TRBJ1-1, the V gene TRBV18; a weak D match, TRBD1 (6 bases). This CDR3 is 14 amino acids long. The germline V and J ends were trimmed by 0 bases and 5 bases, with 10 bases remaining between them. Germline V gene sequence: CDR1 KGHSH, CDR2 LQKENI.